This section outlines one T cell receptor (beta chain) sequence together with its context. The sample belongs to a study of blood T cell repertoires in COVID-19. For the study at large: Donors in the United States, Italy and Spain gave samples during acute or convalescent COVID-19. PBMCs, B-cell-depleted T cells, or T cells were the source of the cDNA or gDNA that made up the material.

Original processing notes: Using reference gene primer amplification, nucleated cell counts were estimated. Assay used: immunoSEQ multiplex PCR; TCRdb lists only in-frame clones, some missing. That table is the source of V, J and clone size, and D and trimming were worked out from the DNA. The repertoire has 95,000 or so clones, approximately 80% of them found once; the top ten carry more than 20%. This CDR3 comprises 13 residues. Germline CDR1 is SGHTA and CDR2 is FQGNSA. Trimming stripped 6 bases from V and 4 bases from J, with 12 bases between. This receptor was taken from a human donor in a cohort sampled during active COVID-19. The sample consisted of peripheral blood. The genes are TRBV7-2 and TRBJ1-1, with no clear D. CDR3 region: CASRLSSGTEAFF. In DNA, the CDR3 is TGTGCCAGCAGGCTTAGTTCCGGCACTGAAGCTTTCTTT.